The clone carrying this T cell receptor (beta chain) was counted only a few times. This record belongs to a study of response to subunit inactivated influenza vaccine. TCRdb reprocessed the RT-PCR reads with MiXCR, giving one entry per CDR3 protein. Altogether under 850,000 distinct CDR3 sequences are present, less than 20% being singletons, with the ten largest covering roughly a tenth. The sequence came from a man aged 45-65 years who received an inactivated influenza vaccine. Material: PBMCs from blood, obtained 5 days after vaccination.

The CDR3 sequence: CASSPYLDGARAEAFF. For the CDR3, the DNA is TGTGCCAGCAGTCCGTATCTGGACGGAGCTAGGGCTGAAGCTTTCTTT. V and J are TRBV6-1 and TRBJ1-1; no definite D call. Germline V gene lookup returns CDR1 MNHNS and CDR2 SASEGT. V was cut by 5 bases and J by 6 bases, with 22 bases left in between. The CDR3 has 16 amino acids.